The 3 T cell receptor beta chains below come from one sample, sequenced in a study of CXCR3-negative and CXCR3-positive naive CD8 T cells. Their target antigens are unknown. Study-wide findings and caveats: Higher TRB CDR3 hydrophobicity marked CXCR3-positive naive cells relative to CXCR3-negative naive cells.

cDNA libraries for TRB were generated by 5' RACE incorporating UMI labels. TCRdb reworked the 5' RACE reads into one entry per CDR3 protein, no DNA. The sample table sets out roughly 130,000 distinct CDR3 sequences. Source material: naive CXCR3+ CD8+ T cells from blood. Subset reported: CD45RO-CCR7+CD27+CD95- naive CD8+ T cells expressing CXCR3 (TNR3+). Source of these receptors: a human donor in good health. Some clones in this sample may be carry-over from other donors' samples.

This chain uses TRBV4-1 with TRBJ2-7. The germline gives CDR1 MGHRA, CDR2 YSYEKL. The length of the CDR3 is 13 residues. This CDR3 reads CASSQVSSYEQYF.

The genes are TRBV18 and TRBJ2-6. Germline V gene data show CDR1 as KGHSH and CDR2 as LQKENI. The CDR3 is made up of 16 amino acids. The CDR3 region is CASSPSFGSGANVLTF.

This rearrangement joins TRBV7-6 to TRBJ2-3. The germline gives CDR1 SGHVS, CDR2 FNYEAQ. The CDR3 contains 12 residues. CDR3 region: CASIDDTDTQYF. Complete variable domain (other parts from reference TRBV7-6 and TRBJ2-3): GAGVSQSPRYKVTKRGQDVALRCDPISGHVSLYWYRQALGQGPEFLTYFNYEAQQDKSGLPNDRFSAERPEGSISTLTIQRTEQRDSAMYRCASIDDTDTQYFGPGTRLTVL.